The clone carrying this TCR beta chain was seen more than once but under ten times. Authors' data handling: Amplification with reference gene primers provided the estimates of nucleated cell counts. The protocol was immunoSEQ multiplex PCR, while the TCRdb copy is restricted to in-frame clones and leaves out a portion. V and J calls plus clone size are reproduced from that table; the DNA served to infer D and trimming. The sample holds approximately 360,000 clones; around 89% are singletons and the top ten take 1% to 1.5%. This record comes from a study of blood T cell repertoires in COVID-19. Study information: Specimens from acute and convalescent COVID-19 originated in the United States, Italy and Spain. From T cells, B-cell-depleted T cells, or PBMCs came the material, which was cDNA or gDNA.

The V end was cut by 4 bases, the J end by 4 bases, with 10 bases between. Germline V CDR1 and CDR2: SGHDN, FVKESK. This CDR3 has 14 amino acids. The chain joins TRBV14 to TRBJ2-2; D possibly corresponds to TRBD2 (5 bases). What was sequenced was peripheral blood. This TCR came from a man aged 35-49 years with acute or convalescent COVID-19. CDR3 residues: CASSPTRSTGELFF. CDR3 sequence (DNA): TGTGCCAGCAGCCCTACTAGATCCACCGGGGAGCTGTTTTTT.